This T cell receptor beta chain was captured by sequencing in a study of blood T cell repertoires in COVID-19. Whole-study context: Sample material is recorded as cDNA or gDNA derived from T cells, B-cell-depleted T cells, or PBMCs.

CDR3 length: 11 amino acids. V lost 4 bases to trimming and J lost 5 bases, with 3 bases between them. Germline V lookup: CDR1 SNHLY, CDR2 FYNNEI. In the authors' workflow: Cell counts per sample came from amplifying reference gene primers. TCRdb keeps only in-frame clones here, not all; method: immunoSEQ multiplex PCR. V, J and clone size derive from that table, while D and trimming were established from the DNA sequence. The data show 50,000 to 55,000 clones, around 85% seen once. The chain carries TRBV2 and TRBJ1-3; D unclear. Sequences were obtained from peripheral blood. The sequence came from a man in his 60s with acute or convalescent COVID-19. DNA of the CDR3: TGTGCCAGCAGTGTAAGAAACACCATATATTTT. It yields the protein CASSVRNTIYF.